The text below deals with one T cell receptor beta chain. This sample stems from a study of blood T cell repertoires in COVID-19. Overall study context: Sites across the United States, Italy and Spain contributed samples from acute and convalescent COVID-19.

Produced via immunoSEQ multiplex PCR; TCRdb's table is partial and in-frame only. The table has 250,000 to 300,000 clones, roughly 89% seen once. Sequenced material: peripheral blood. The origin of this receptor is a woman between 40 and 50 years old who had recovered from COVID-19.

The CDR3 region is CATSRQYSNQPQHF. Here the CDR3 DNA reads TGTGCCACCAGCAGACAGTATAGCAATCAGCCCCAGCATTTT. The chain is built from TRBV15 and TRBJ1-5, with unresolved D. Trimming cost V 2 bases and J 0 bases, with 5 bases left between them. This CDR3 is built from 14 residues. Germline loops: CDR1 LNHNV, CDR2 YYDKDF (reference sequence).